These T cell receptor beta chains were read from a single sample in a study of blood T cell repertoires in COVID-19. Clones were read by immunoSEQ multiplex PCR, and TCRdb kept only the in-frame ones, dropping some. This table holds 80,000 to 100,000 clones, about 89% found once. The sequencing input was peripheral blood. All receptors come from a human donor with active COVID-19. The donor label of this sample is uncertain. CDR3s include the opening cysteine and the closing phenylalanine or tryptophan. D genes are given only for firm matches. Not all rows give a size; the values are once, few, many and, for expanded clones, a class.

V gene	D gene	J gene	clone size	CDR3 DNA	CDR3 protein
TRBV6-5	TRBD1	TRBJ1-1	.	TGTGCCAGCAGGCGAACAGGGGCGAACACTGAAGCTTTCTTT	CASRRTGANTEAFF
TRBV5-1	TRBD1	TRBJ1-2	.	TGCGCCAGCAGCTCAACAGGGGGCGCAGGATATGGCTACACCTTC	CASSSTGGAGYGYTF
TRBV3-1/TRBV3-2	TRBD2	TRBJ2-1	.	TGTGCCAGCAGCCAAGTCGGGGGGTCCTACAATGAGCAGTTCTTC	CASSQVGGSYNEQFF
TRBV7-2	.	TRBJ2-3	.	TGTGCCAGCAGCCTCTCGAACAGGGATACGCAGTATTTT	CASSLSNRDTQYF
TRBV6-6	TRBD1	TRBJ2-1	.	TGTGCCAGCAGTTACCAGGGGACAGTTAACAATGAGCAGTTCTTC	CASSYQGTVNNEQFF
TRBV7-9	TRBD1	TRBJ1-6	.	TGTGCCAGCAGTCTGCAGGGGGCCTATAATTCACCCCTCCACTTT	CASSLQGAYNSPLHF
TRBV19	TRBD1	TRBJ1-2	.	TGTGCCAGTAGTATAAGGAAAGGACAGGGGGCACAAACTTACTATGGCTACACCTTC	CASSIRKGQGAQTYYGYTF
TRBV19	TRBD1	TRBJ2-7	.	TGTGCCAGTAGTATACAGGGGGCCCGGGAGCAGTACTTC	CASSIQGAREQYF
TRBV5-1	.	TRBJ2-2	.	TGCGCCAGCAGCTTGACGGCGGGTCAGAACACCGGGGAGCTGTTTTTT	CASSLTAGQNTGELFF
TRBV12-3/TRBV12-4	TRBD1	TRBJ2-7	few	TGTGCCAGCAGTGGAGACAGGGGCGAGCAGTACTTC	CASSGDRGEQYF
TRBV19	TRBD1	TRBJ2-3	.	TGTGCCAGCCGGAGGACAGGGGGTACAGATACGCAGTATTTT	CASRRTGGTDTQYF
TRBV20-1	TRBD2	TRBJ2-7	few	TGCAGTGCTAGTGGGACTAGCGGGGGGGCCGGCTCCTACGAGCAGTACTTC	CSASGTSGGAGSYEQYF
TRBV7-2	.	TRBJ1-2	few	TGTGCCAGCAGGAAACAGGGAGAGGGCTATGGCTACACCTTC	CASRKQGEGYGYTF
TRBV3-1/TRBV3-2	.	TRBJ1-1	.	TGTGCCAGCAGCCAAGATAGGAGGGAAACTGAAGCTTTCTTT	CASSQDRRETEAFF
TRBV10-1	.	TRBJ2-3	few	TGCGCCAGCAGTGGGTCGGCCTCTAGCACAGATACGCAGTATTTT	CASSGSASSTDTQYF
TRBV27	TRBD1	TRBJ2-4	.	TGTGCCAGCAGTTTAAATCGCCCACGTCCGGGACAGGGGCAGGAAAACATTCAGTACTTC	CASSLNRPRPGQGQENIQYF
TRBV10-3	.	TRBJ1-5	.	TGTGCCATCAACAGGGATGCAACCAATCAGCCCCAGCATTTT	CAINRDATNQPQHF
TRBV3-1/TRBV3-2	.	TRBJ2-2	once	TGTGCCAGCAGCCAGGGCTACCCCGGGGAGCTGTTTTTT	CASSQGYPGELFF
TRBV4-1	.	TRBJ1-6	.	TGCGCCAGCAGCCAGCCGAGCTCACCCCTCCACTTT	CASSQPSSPLHF
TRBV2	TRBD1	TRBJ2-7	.	TGTGCCAGCAACGACAGGGGCCGAAAAGAGCAGTACTTC	CASNDRGRKEQYF
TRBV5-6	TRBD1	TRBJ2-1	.	TGTGCCAGCAGCCCCCACGGGGGACAGGGGAGCAATGAGCAGTTCTTC	CASSPHGGQGSNEQFF
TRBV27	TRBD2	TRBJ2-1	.	TGTGCCAGCAGTTTATCCGCGGGGGAGACCTACAATGAGCAGTTCTTC	CASSLSAGETYNEQFF
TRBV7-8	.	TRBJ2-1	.	TGTGCCAGCAGCTTCGGGGCGGGGAATGAGCAGTTCTTC	CASSFGAGNEQFF